This TCR beta chain emerged from a study of shared clonotypes between healthy human individuals. Germline CDR1 and CDR2: DFQATT and SNEGSKA (reference sequence). Trimming stripped 7 bases from V and 4 bases from J, with 7 bases between. The CDR3 sequence is 10 residues long. Generated by immunoSEQ multiplex PCR, the TCRdb table keeps only in-frame clones and is missing some. This table holds about 1 million clones, about 74% found once. Sequenced: memory CD4+ T cells sorted from blood. The subset: CD45RA-negative fraction. This chain links TRBV20-1 with TRBJ1-2, with unresolved D. The TCR originated in a man younger than 35 in good health. The DNA of the CDR3 is TGCAGTGTCATGGCCTATGGCTACACCTTC. It specifies CSVMAYGYTF.